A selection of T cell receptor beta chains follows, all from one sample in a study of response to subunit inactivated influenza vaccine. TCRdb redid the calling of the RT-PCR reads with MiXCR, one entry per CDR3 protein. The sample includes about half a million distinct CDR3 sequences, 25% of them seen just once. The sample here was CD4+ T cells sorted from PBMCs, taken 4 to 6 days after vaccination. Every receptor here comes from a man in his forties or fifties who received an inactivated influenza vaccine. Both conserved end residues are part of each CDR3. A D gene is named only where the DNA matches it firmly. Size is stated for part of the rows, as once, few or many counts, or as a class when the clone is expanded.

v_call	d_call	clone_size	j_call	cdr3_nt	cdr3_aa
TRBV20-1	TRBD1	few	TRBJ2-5	TGCAGTGCCCGGACAGGGGGCAACCCGGCAGAGACCCAGTACTTC	CSARTGGNPAETQYF
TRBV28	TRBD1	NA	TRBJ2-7	TGTGCCAGCAGTTTACCCCACAGGGGTGCCCTCGAGCAGTACTTC	CASSLPHRGALEQYF
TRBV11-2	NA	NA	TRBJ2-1	TGTGCCAGCACCATGACCCGGAGCACCCTCCTCGGCAAATACAATGAGCAGTTCTTC	CASTMTRSTLLGKYNEQFF
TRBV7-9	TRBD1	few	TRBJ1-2	TGTGCCAGCAGCTCGGGACAGCTTTTAAGCGGAGAAGGCTACACCTTC	CASSSGQLLSGEGYTF
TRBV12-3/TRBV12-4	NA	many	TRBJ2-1	TGTGCCAGCAGTTTCCTGACAGACTACAATGAGCAGTTCTTC	CASSFLTDYNEQFF
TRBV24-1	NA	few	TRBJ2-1	TGTGCCACCAGTGACAGCCGGACGGGTGGGAATGAGCAGTTCTTC	CATSDSRTGGNEQFF
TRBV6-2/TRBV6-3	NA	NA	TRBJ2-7	TGTGCCAGCGCACCTTACCCACGGGGCAACTACGAGCAGTACTTC	CASAPYPRGNYEQYF
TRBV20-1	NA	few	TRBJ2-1	TGCAGTGCTAGAAAGGCCTCTGGGGATTACAATGAGCAGTTCTTC	CSARKASGDYNEQFF
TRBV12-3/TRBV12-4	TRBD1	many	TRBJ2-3	TGTGCCAGCAGTGACTACAGGGGGGTCACAGATACGCAGTATTTT	CASSDYRGVTDTQYF
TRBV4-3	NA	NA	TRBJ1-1	TGCGCCAGCAGCCAAGATGGGCAGAAAACTGAAGCTTTCTTT	CASSQDGQKTEAFF
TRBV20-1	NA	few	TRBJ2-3	TGCAGTGCTGGCCGGGCAGATACGCAGTATTTT	CSAGRADTQYF
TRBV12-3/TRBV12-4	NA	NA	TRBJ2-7	TGTGCCAGCAGTTCCTCGGCTAGCTCCTACGAGCAGTACTTC	CASSSSASSYEQYF
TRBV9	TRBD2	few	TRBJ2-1	TGTGCCAGCAGCAGCGGGGGACTAGCGGGAGTCAGGCAGTTCTTC	CASSSGGLAGVRQFF
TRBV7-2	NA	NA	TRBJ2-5	TGTGCCAGCAGCTTAGGGTCCCTACAAGAGACCCAGTACTTC	CASSLGSLQETQYF
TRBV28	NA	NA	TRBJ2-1	TGTGCCAGCAGTTTTGGTATGTATGAGCAGTTCTTC	CASSFGMYEQFF
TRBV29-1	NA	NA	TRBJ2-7	TGCAGCGTTGTTCGGCTGGAAAGGGACAACGAGCAGTACTTC	CSVVRLERDNEQYF
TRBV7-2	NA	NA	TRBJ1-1	TGTGCCAGCAGCGGCCAGGGATTGGAAGCTTTCTTT	CASSGQGLEAFF
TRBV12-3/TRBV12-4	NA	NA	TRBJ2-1	TGTGCCAGCAGTTCTGGGAGGTCCCCCTACAATGAGCAGTTCTTC	CASSSGRSPYNEQFF
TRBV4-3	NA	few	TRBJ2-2	TGCGCCAGCAGCCATGCCGGGACAAGCAGGGACACCGGGGAGCTGTTTTTT	CASSHAGTSRDTGELFF
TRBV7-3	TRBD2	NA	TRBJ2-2	TGTGCCAGCAGCTTAGGGACTAGCGCCCCCGGGGAGCTGTTTTTT	CASSLGTSAPGELFF
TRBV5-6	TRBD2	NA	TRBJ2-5	TGTGCCAGCAGCTCCAAGCGGGGTTCGTGGGAGACCCAGTACTTC	CASSSKRGSWETQYF
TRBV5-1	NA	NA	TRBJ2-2	TGCGCCAGCAGCTTCGACAACACCGGGGAGCTGTTTTTT	CASSFDNTGELFF
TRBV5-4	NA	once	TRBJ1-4	TGTGCCAGCAGCTTGTATGACTCTGGGAGTAATGAAAAACTGTTTTTT	CASSLYDSGSNEKLFF
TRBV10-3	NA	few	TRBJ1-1	TGTGCCATCAGTGAGGGGACACCGAACACTGAAGCTTTCTTT	CAISEGTPNTEAFF
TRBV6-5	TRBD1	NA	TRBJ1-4	TGTGCCAGCAGTTACTCGACAGGGAGGGCTAATGAAAAACTGTTTTTT	CASSYSTGRANEKLFF
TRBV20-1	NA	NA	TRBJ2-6	TGCAGTGCTTTTGACAGGAGGGGGCCCGGGGCCAACGTCCTGACTTTC	CSAFDRRGPGANVLTF